This T cell receptor (beta chain) emerged from a study of immune evolution from preneoplasia to lung adenocarcinoma. V lost 6 bases and J lost 5, with 17 bases in between. CDR1 is MDHEN and CDR2 is SYDVKM in the germline V gene. The CDR3 runs 15 residues. TCRdb's copy holds only in-frame clones and misses some; the assay was immunoSEQ multiplex PCR. Of 9,500 to 15,000 clones listed, 85% to 90% were seen once; the top ten hold 3% to 4%. The V and J genes are TRBV28 and TRBJ2-1; possible D gene TRBD2, 6 bases. Sequencing used FFPE tissue from an adenomatous hyperplasia lung lesion. Sample subset: atypical adenomatous hyperplasia (AAH), lung preneoplasia. The TCR comes from a person aged 50-75 years with lung adenocarcinoma. This chain's CDR3 is CASRYAGGSNNEQFF. The CDR3 DNA reads as TGTGCCAGCAGATATGCCGGGGGTTCCAACAATGAGCAGTTCTTC.